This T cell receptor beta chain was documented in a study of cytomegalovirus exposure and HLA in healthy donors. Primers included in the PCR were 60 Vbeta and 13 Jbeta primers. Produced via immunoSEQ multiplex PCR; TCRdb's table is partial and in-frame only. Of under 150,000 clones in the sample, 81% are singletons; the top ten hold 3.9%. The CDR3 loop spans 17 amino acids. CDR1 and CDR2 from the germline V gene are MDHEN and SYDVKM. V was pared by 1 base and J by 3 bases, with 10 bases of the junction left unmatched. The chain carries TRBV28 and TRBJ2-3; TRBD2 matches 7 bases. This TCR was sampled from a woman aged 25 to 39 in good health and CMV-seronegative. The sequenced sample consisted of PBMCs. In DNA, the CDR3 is TGTGCCAGCAGTTTATATTCTCCGGGGGGTGGAACAGATACGCAGTATTTT. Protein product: CASSLYSPGGGTDTQYF.